The 17 T cell receptor beta chains below all came from one sample that was sequenced in a study of graft-versus-host responses after intestinal transplantation. The antigens for these receptors are not known. Sequencing used immunoSEQ multiplex PCR; TCRdb keeps in-frame clones, though not all of them. The table shows approximately 77,000 clones, with 70% to 90% occurring only once. This specimen was unstimulated CD4+ T cells sorted from spleen or lymph node cells, taken before intestinal transplant. Every receptor here comes from a human donor who received an intestinal transplant.

The J gene is TRBJ2-3, the V gene TRBV6-1; D is unresolved. CDR1 is MNHNS, CDR2 SASEGT, per germline. The V end lost 8 bases, the J end lost 1 base, and 13 bases lay between the germline ends. The CDR3 totals 14 residues. CDR3 sequence reads: CASLEGAGTDTQYF. In nucleotides, the CDR3 is TGTGCCAGCCTAGAAGGCGCCGGCACAGATACGCAGTATTTT.

This clone has only one observation. The V gene is TRBV2, the J gene TRBJ1-2; 8 bases are a match to TRBD1. Germline V gene lookup returns CDR1 SNHLY and CDR2 FYNNEI. The CDR3 length is 12 residues. Germline trimming cut 9 bases from V and 5 bases from J; bases unmatched to any gene: 5. The CDR3 DNA follows: TGTGCCAGTACGGGGACAGGATATGGCTACACCTTC. Translating it yields CASTGTGYGYTF.

The chain carries TRBV5-6 and TRBJ1-2; 10 bases fit TRBD1. This CDR3 has 15 amino acids. The ends lost 4 bases at V and 1 base at J; junction bases unmatched: 4. Germline CDR1 is SGHDT and CDR2 is YYEEEE. As DNA, the CDR3 is TGTGCCAGCAGCCCCGACAGGGGGCTTAACTATGGCTACACCTTC. Amino acid sequence: CASSPDRGLNYGYTF.

This clone was detected once. This same CDR3 is encoded by further DNA sequences in the sample. The chain carries TRBV5-1 and TRBJ2-1; D might be TRBD1 (6 bases). The CDR3 contains 14 residues. From germline, CDR1 is SGHRS and CDR2 YFSETQ. Trimming removed 0 bases from V and 3 bases from J, with 7 bases in between. The CDR3 protein is CASSLGQDYNEQFF. For the CDR3, the DNA is TGCGCCAGCAGCTTGGGACAGGACTACAATGAGCAGTTCTTC.

The rearrangement uses TRBV5-4 and TRBJ1-1; D remains ambiguous. The V end was cut by 4 bases, the J end by 2 bases, with 12 bases between. Germline V gives CDR1 SGHNT, CDR2 YYREEE (reference sequence). The CDR3 runs to 14 residues. The CDR3 DNA reads TGTGCCAGCAGCCTAACAACAGCTAACACTGAAGCTTTCTTT. Translation gives CASSLTTANTEAFF.

V usage is TRBV5-6 and J usage is TRBJ1-1, with D hard to call. The germline CDR1 and CDR2 sequences are SGHDT and YYEEEE. V was cut by 1 base and J by 1 base, with 11 bases left in between. CDR3 size: 15 residues. The CDR3 DNA is TGTGCCAGCAGCTTGCCGATAACACGGAACACTGAAGCTTTCTTT. It yields the protein CASSLPITRNTEAFF. The variable domain in full, with the rest retrieved from reference TRBV5-6 and TRBJ1-1, is DAGVTQSPTHLIKTRGQQVTLRCSPKSGHDTVSWYQQALGQGPQFIFQYYEEEERQRGNFPDRFSGHQFPNYSSELNVNALLLGDSALYLCASSLPITRNTEAFFGQGTRLTVV.

V and J are TRBV29-1 and TRBJ2-2; D is possibly TRBD1 (5 bases). CDR3 length equals 13 residues. Germline CDR1 and CDR2: SQVTM and ANQGSEA. Trimming cost V 3 bases and J 2 bases, with 7 bases left between them. CDR3 coding DNA: TGCAGCGTTGACAGGGAAAACACCGGGGAGCTGTTTTTT. This sequence encodes CSVDRENTGELFF.

V and J are TRBV2 and TRBJ2-3; 7 bases match TRBD2. CDR3 size: 14 residues. With V trimmed by 6 bases and J by 4 bases, 7 bases remained unmatched. Germline CDR1 reads SNHLY; CDR2 reads FYNNEI. Here the CDR3 reads CASRAGRPSDTQYF. As DNA, the CDR3 is TGTGCCAGCAGGGCCGGGAGGCCATCAGATACGCAGTATTTT.

The V gene is TRBV18, the J gene TRBJ2-1; TRBD2 might be the D (6 bases). The CDR3 sequence is 16 residues long. Germline V gene lookup returns CDR1 KGHSH and CDR2 LQKENI. The V gene lost 3 bases and the J gene lost 4 bases, with 16 bases spanning the gap. CDR3 in amino acids: CASSPIHGTGYNEQFF. The CDR3 DNA reads as TGTGCCAGCTCACCCATCCACGGGACTGGATACAATGAGCAGTTCTTC.

This chain links TRBV7-6 with TRBJ2-6, with D unclear. The germline V gene has CDR1 SGHVS and CDR2 FNYEAQ. V gave up 2 bases and J gave up 0 bases, with 5 bases separating them. CDR3 size: 15 residues. The CDR3 DNA reads TGTGCCAGCAGCTTACACGGCTCTGGGGCCAACGTCCTGACTTTC. This sequence encodes CASSLHGSGANVLTF.

The chain carries TRBV5-4 and TRBJ2-5; the D gene is possibly TRBD2 (6 bases). Germline V CDR1 and CDR2: SGHNT, YYREEE (reference sequence). This CDR3 has 14 amino acids. Trimming took 6 bases from V and 3 from J, leaving 15 bases between them. This chain's CDR3 is CASKLRQREETQYF. The CDR3, as DNA: TGTGCCAGCAAACTCCGACAGCGGGAAGAGACCCAGTACTTC.

The rearrangement links TRBV5-1 to TRBJ2-7, with a tentative D call TRBD1 (6 bases). Germline V gives CDR1 SGHRS, CDR2 YFSETQ. This CDR3 has 14 residues. Trimming took 1 base from V and 0 from J, leaving 8 bases between them. The CDR3 region is CASSLSRGSYEQYF. CDR3 in DNA: TGCGCCAGCAGCTTGTCCAGGGGCTCCTACGAGCAGTACTTC.

The rearrangement links TRBV5-6 to TRBJ1-4, with D tentatively TRBD1 (6 bases). V was clipped by 0 bases and J by 13 bases, with 13 bases between them. CDR3 length equals 13 residues. Germline V gene sequence: CDR1 SGHDT, CDR2 YYEEEE. The CDR3 sequence is CASSLEKRGILFF. Here the CDR3 DNA reads TGTGCCAGCAGCTTGGAGAAGAGGGGGATACTGTTTTTT. Full variable domain (outside the CDR3, taken from reference TRBV5-6 and TRBJ1-4): DAGVTQSPTHLIKTRGQQVTLRCSPKSGHDTVSWYQQALGQGPQFIFQYYEEEERQRGNFPDRFSGHQFPNYSSELNVNALLLGDSALYLCASSLEKRGILFFGSGTQLSVL.

A note on this clone: It is unclear where the CDR3 begins or ends on the DNA, so no DNA is shown, and the CDR3 is as TCRdb lists it. This chain links TRBV21-1 with TRBJ2-5; TRBD1 was called by the table and not checked on the DNA. TRBV21-1 is a pseudogene. The CDR3 numbers 16 amino acids, ends counted. CDR3 amino acids: CASSKVGQGAEETQYF.

The chain carries TRBV6-5 and TRBJ2-1; 8 bases are a match to TRBD1. Trimming took 4 bases from V and 12 from J; bases not matched to a gene: 5. Germline assignment: CDR1 MNHEY and CDR2 SVGAGI. The CDR3 has 12 residues. The chain's CDR3 is CASSSTGTGQFF. Here the CDR3 DNA reads TGTGCCAGCAGTTCGACCGGGACAGGGCAGTTCTTC.

The CDR3, as DNA: TGTGCCAGCAGCTCTTCAGGACAGGGAGGAGACACTGAAGCTTTCTTT. Residues: CASSSSGQGGDTEAFF. This rearrangement joins TRBV28 to TRBJ1-1; 8 positions match TRBD1. Germline loops: CDR1 MDHEN, CDR2 SYDVKM. This CDR3 spans 16 amino acids. Germline trimming cut 6 bases from V and 3 bases from J; bases unmatched to any gene: 12.

The CDR3 reads CARSIKGRALVPYEQYF. The CDR3 nucleotides read TGTGCCAGAAGTATTAAGGGGCGAGCGCTAGTCCCCTACGAGCAGTACTTC. This rearrangement joins TRBV5-3 to TRBJ2-7; D is perhaps TRBD1 (5 bases). TRBV5-3 has ORF status, its function being uncertain. V was clipped by 5 bases and J by 2 bases, with 23 bases between them. The CDR3 has 17 residues.